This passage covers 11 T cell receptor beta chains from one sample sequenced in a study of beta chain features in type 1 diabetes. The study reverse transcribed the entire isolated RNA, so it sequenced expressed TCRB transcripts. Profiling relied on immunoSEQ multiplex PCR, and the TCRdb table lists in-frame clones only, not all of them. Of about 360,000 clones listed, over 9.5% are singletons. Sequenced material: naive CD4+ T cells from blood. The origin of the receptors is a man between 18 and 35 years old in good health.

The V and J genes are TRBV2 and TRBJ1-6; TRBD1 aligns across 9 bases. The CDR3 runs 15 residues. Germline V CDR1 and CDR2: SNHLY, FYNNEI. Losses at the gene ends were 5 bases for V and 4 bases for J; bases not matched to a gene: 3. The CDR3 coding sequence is TGTGCCAGCAGTCGGGACAGGGCGTATAATTCACCCCTCCACTTT. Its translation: CASSRDRAYNSPLHF.

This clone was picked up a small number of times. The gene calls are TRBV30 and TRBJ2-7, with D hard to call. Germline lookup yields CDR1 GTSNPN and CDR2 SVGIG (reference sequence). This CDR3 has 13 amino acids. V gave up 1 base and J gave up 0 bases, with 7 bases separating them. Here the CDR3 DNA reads TGTGCCTGGAGTGCGAGTTTCTCCTACGAGCAGTACTTC. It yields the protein CAWSASFSYEQYF. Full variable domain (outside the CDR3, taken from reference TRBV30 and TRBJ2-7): SQTIHQWPATLVQPVGSPLSLECTVEGTSNPNLYWYRQAAGRGLQLLFYSVGIGQISSEVPQNLSASRPQDRQFILSSKKLLLSDSGFYLCAWSASFSYEQYFGPGTRLTVT.

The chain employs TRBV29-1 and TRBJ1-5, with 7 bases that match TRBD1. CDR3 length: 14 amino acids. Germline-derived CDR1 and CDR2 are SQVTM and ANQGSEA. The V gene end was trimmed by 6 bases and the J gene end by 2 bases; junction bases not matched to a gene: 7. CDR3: CSVADRDGNQPQHF. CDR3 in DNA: TGCAGCGTCGCTGACAGGGACGGCAATCAGCCCCAGCATTTT.

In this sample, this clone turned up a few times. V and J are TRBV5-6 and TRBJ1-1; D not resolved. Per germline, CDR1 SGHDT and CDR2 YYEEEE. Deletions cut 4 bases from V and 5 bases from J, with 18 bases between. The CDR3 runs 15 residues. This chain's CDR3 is CASSTLGVLWTEAFF. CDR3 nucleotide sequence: TGTGCCAGCAGCACGCTAGGCGTCCTCTGGACTGAAGCTTTCTTT.

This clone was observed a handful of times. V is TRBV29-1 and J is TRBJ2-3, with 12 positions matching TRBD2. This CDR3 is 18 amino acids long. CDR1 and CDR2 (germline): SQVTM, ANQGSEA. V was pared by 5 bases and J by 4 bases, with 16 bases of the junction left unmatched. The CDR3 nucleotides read TGCAGCGTTCAACGTATCTATACTAGCGGGAGGAGTCCAGATACGCAGTATTTT. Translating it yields CSVQRIYTSGRSPDTQYF.

The CDR3 sequence is CASSRAGTGGDEQYF. In nucleotides, the CDR3 is TGCGCCAGCAGCAGAGCCGGGACAGGGGGGGACGAGCAGTACTTC. The chain carries TRBV5-1 and TRBJ2-7; 11 bases fit TRBD1. The CDR3 spans 15 residues. Germline loops: CDR1 SGHRS, CDR2 YFSETQ. Trimming at V came to 4 bases and at J to 5 bases, leaving 8 bases not matched to a gene. Supplemented by reference TRBV5-1 and TRBJ2-7, the full variable domain reads KAGVTQTPRYLIKTRGQQVTLSCSPISGHRSVSWYQQTPGQGLQFLFEYFSETQRNKGNFPGRFSGRQFSNSRSEMNVSTLELGDSALYLCASSRAGTGGDEQYFGPGTRLTVT.

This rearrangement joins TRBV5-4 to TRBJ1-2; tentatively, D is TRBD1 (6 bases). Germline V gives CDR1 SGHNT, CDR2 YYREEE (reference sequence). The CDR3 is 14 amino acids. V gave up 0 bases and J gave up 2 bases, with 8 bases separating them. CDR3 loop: CASSLAGQNYGYTF. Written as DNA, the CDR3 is TGTGCCAGCAGCTTGGCCGGACAGAACTATGGCTACACCTTC.

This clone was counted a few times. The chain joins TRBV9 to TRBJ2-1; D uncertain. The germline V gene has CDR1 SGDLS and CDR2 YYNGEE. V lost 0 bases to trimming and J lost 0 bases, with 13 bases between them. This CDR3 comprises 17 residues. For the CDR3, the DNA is TGTGCCAGCAGCGTAGGTGGCGGCTGGAGCTCCTACAATGAGCAGTTCTTC. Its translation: CASSVGGGWSSYNEQFF.

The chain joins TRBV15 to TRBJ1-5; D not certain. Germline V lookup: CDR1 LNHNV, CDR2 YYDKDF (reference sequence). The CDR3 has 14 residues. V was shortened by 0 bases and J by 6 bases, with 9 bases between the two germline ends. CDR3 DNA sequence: TGTGCCACCAGCAGAGATAGTATTGGTCAGCCCCAGCATTTT. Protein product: CATSRDSIGQPQHF.

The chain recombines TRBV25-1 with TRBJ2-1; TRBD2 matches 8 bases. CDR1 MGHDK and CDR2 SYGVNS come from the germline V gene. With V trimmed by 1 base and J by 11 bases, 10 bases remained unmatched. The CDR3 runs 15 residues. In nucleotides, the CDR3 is TGTGCCAGCAGTGAATTAGGGGCGGGAGGTACCAAGCAGTTCTTC. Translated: CASSELGAGGTKQFF.

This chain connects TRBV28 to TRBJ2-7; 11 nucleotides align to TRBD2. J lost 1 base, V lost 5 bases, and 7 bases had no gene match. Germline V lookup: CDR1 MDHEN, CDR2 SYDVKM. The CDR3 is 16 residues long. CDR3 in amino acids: CASSGTSGTMSYEQYF. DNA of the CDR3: TGTGCCAGCAGTGGGACTAGCGGAACTATGTCCTACGAGCAGTACTTC.